The sequence of this TCR beta chain was determined in a study of CD8 T cells in ankylosing spondylitis. There are 15 residues in the CDR3. Scientists made TCR beta libraries using quantitative 5'-RACE with molecular barcodes. TCRdb re-called the 5' RACE reads through MiXCR, storing one row per CDR3 protein. The data show a few hundred thousand distinct CDR3 sequences, with around 10% seen just once and 6.8% held by the top ten. General study findings and limits: Seemingly characteristic of ankylosing spondylitis blood was a TCR beta motif consisting of 7 or 8 highly homologous variants. Before this, some motif variants had been reported in reactive arthritis synovial fluid and blood.

This clonotype was recorded many times. What it binds is not known. A read error may produce the germline difference seen at one junction end. Material: blood, either unsorted or a sorted T cell fraction (not recorded which). The receptor comes from a male donor with ankylosing spondylitis or in good health (not recorded which). The rearrangement uses TRBV12-3 or TRBV12-4 and TRBJ2-1, with 11 bases that match TRBD2. CDR3 DNA sequence: TGTGCCAGCAGGTTAGCGGGGGGGCCTGGAAATGAGCAGTTCTTC. Translation gives CASRLAGGPGNEQFF.